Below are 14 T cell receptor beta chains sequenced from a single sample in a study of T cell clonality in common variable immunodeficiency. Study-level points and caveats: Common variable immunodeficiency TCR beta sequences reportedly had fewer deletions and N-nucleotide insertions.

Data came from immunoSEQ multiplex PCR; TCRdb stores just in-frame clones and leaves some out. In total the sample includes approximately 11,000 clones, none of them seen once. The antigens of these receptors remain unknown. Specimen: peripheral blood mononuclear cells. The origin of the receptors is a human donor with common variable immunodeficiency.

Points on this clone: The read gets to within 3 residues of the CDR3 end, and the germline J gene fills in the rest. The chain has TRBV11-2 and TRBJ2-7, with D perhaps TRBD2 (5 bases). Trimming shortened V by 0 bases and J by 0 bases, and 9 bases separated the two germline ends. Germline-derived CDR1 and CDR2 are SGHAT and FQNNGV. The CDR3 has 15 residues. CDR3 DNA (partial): TGTGCCAGCAGCTTAGAGTCTAGCCCCTCCTACGAG. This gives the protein CASSLESSPSYE. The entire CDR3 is CASSLESSPSYEQYF.

CDR3 in amino acids: CASSHKNYGYGYTF. Partial CDR3 DNA: TGTGCCAGCAGCCACAAAAACTATGGCTATGGC. This chain joins TRBV7-9 and TRBJ1-2; no firm D call. The CDR3 goes on 3 residues after the read ends, and that part is filled in from the germline J gene. Between the trimmed V and J ends, which lost 5 bases and 4 bases, there was a span of 14 bases. Germline V gene data show CDR1 as SEHNR and CDR2 as FQNEAQ (reference sequence). This CDR3 region has 14 residues.

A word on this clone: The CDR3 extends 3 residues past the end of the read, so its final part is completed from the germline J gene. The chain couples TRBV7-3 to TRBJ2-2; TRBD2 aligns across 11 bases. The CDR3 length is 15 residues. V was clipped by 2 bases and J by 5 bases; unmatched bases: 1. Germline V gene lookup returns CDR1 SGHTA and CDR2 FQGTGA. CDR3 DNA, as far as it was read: TGTGCCAGCAGCTTAGCTAGCGGGAGGACCGGGGAG. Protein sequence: CASSLASGRTGE. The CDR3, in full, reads CASSLASGRTGELFF.

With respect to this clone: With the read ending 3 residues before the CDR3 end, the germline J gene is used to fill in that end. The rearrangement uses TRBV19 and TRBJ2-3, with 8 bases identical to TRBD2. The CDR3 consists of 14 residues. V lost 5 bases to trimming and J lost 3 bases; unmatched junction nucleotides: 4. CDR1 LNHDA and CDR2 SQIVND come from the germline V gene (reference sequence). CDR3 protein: CASSQAGGTDTQYF. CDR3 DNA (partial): TGTGCCAGTAGTCAGGCGGGAGGAACAGATACG.

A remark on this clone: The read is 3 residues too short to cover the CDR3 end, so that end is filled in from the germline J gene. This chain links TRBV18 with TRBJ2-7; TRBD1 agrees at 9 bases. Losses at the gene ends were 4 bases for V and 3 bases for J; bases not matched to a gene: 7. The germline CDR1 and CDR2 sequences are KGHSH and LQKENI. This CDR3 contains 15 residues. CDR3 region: CASSHAGQGVYEQYF. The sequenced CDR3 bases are TGTGCCAGCTCACACGCGGGACAGGGAGTCTACGAG.

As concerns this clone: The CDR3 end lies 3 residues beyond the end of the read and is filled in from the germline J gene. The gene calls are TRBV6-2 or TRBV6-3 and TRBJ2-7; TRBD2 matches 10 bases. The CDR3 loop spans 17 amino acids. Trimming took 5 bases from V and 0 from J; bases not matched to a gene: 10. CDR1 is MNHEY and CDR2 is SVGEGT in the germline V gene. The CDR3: CASSRPTSGSSSYEQYF. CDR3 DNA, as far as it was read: TGTGCCAGCAGTCGACCGACTAGCGGGTCTTCCTCCTACGAG.

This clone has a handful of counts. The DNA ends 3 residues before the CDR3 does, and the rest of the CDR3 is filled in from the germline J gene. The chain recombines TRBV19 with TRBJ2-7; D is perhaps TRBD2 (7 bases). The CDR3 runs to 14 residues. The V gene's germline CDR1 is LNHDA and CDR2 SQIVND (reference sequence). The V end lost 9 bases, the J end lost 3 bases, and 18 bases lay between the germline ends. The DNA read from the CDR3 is TGTGCCAGCAGGGGAGGGGAATCGATCTACGAG. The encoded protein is CASRGGESIYE. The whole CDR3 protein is CASRGGESIYEQYF.

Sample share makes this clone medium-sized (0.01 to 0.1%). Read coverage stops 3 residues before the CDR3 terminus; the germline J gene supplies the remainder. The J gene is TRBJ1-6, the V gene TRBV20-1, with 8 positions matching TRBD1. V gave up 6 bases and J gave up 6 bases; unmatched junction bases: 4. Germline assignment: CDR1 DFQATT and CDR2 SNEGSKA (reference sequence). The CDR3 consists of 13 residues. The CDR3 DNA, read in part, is TGCAGTGCAACTACAGGGGGTAATTCACCC. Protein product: CSATTGGNSP. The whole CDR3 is CSATTGGNSPLHF.

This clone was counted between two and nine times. The sequenced CDR3 bases are TGTGCCAGCAGCCGGGGAGCGCAAGAGACC. This gives the protein CASSRGAQET. The whole CDR3 is CASSRGAQETQYF. The V call is TRBV7-9, the J call TRBJ2-5, with TRBD2 as a possible D gene (5 bases). The sequence runs out 3 residues before the end of the CDR3; the remainder is reconstructed from the germline J gene. Trimming pared 5 bases from V and 2 bases from J, leaving 9 bases between. Germline CDR1 SEHNR, CDR2 FQNEAQ (reference sequence). The CDR3 extends over 13 amino acids.

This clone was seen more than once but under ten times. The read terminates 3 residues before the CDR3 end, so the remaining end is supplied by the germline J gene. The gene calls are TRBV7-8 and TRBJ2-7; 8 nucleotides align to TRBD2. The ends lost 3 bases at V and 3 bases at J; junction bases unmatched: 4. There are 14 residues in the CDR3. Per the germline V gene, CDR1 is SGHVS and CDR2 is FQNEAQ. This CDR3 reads CASSLGLESYEQYF. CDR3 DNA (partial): TGTGCCAGCAGCTTGGGACTAGAAAGCTACGAG.

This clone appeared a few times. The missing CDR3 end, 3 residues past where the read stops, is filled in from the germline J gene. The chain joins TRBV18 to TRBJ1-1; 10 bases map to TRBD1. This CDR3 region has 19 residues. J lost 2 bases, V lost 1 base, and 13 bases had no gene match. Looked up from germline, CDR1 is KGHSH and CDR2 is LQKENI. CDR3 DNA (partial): TGTGCCAGCTCACCACGGGGACAGGGGTTTACAGCTTCCAACACTGAA. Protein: CASSPRGQGFTASNTE. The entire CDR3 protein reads CASSPRGQGFTASNTEAFF.

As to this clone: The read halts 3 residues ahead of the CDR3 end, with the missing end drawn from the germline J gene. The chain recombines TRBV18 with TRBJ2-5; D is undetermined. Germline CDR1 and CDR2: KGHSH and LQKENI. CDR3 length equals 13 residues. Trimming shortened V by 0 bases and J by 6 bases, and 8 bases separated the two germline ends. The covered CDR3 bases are TGTGCCAGCTCACCACCGAGCATAAAGACC. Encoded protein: CASSPPSIKT. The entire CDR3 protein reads CASSPPSIKTQYF.

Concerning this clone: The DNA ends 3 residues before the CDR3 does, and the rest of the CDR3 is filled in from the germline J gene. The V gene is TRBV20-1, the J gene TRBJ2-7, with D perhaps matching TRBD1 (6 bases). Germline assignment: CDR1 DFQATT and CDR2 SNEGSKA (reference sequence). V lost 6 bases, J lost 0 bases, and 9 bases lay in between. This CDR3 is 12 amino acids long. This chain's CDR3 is CSATGYSYEQYF. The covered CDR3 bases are TGCAGTGCCACAGGGTACTCCTACGAG.

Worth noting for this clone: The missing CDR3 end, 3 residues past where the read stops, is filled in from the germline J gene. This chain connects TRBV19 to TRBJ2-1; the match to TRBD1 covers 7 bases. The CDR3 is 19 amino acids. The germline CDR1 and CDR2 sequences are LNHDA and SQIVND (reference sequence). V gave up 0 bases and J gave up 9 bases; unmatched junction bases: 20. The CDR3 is CASSIEIRRAAQGPIEQFF. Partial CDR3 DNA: TGTGCCAGTAGTATAGAGATCAGAAGGGCGGCACAGGGGCCGATTGAG.